Below, one T cell receptor (beta chain) is given with its context. The target antigen is unknown. Gene labels here are mouse ones. Some clones are missing from TCRdb's copy, which holds only in-frame ones; the method was immunoSEQ multiplex PCR. The sample holds 9,000 to 13,000 clones, more than 30% seen once. This specimen comes from a study of tissue T cells after allogeneic stem cell transplantation. The time point is: mouse harvest day 7 after allogeneic transplant. The graft held 10^6 splenic CD5+ T cells and 10^7 T-cell-depleted bone marrow cells. Overall study results and limits: In patients and mice, blood and spleen missed much of tissue repertoire.

The TCR comes from a female BALB/c mouse given C57BL/6 T cells with graft-versus-host disease after an allogeneic hematopoietic cell transplant. Sequencing input: skin.

The CDR3 sequence is CASSLIAEQFF. The CDR3 bases that were read are TGTGCCAGCAGCTTGATTGCTGAGCAGTTC. The chain employs TRBV3 and TRBJ2-1, with D unclear. Read sequence stops 1 residue before the CDR3 end, and the germline J gene provides the missing end. V was trimmed by 3 bases and J by 6 bases, leaving 3 bases between them. Germline CDR1 SNHLY, CDR2 FYNGKV (reference sequence). This CDR3 region has 11 residues.